A selection of T cell receptor beta chains follows, all from one sample in a study of cytomegalovirus exposure and HLA in healthy donors. Profiling relied on immunoSEQ multiplex PCR, and the TCRdb table lists in-frame clones only, not all of them. The sample has approximately 88,000 clones; roughly 83% are singletons. The specimen was PBMCs. The receptors were sampled from a woman under 30 in good health and CMV-seropositive. CDR3s include the opening cysteine and the closing phenylalanine or tryptophan. The order of the fields is J gene, clone size, D gene, V gene, CDR3 DNA, CDR3 protein. A D gene is named only where the DNA matches it firmly. Clone size, where shown, is once, few, many, or a class for clones that have expanded.

>TRBJ1-2|NA|NA|TRBV21-1
TGTGCCAGCCGACCGTACAGGGATGGCTACACCTTC
CASRPYRDGYTF
>TRBJ2-2|NA|NA|TRBV27
TGTGCCAGCAGCACTTGGGCCCTAGGGGGGGTTTACACCGGGGAGCTGTTTTTT
CASSTWALGGVYTGELFF
>TRBJ1-1|NA|NA|TRBV7-3
TGTGCCAGCAGCTTAGGCCCACAGGGTGAAGCTTTCTTT
CASSLGPQGEAFF
>TRBJ2-4|NA|TRBD2|TRBV25-1
TGTGCCAGCAGTGAATGGGAGGGGGCCAAAAACATTCAGTACTTC
CASSEWEGAKNIQYF
>TRBJ2-7|NA|NA|TRBV6-1
TGTGCCAGCAGTCCCCCTCCAAGGAGCTCCTACGAGCAGTACTTC
CASSPPPRSSYEQYF
>TRBJ2-7|NA|TRBD1|TRBV30
TGTGCCTGGAGTGGACAGGGCTTCCACGAGCAGTACTTC
CAWSGQGFHEQYF
>TRBJ1-2|NA|NA|TRBV2
TGTGCCAGCAGTGAACGAGGAGATGGCTACACCTTC
CASSERGDGYTF
>TRBJ1-4|NA|TRBD1|TRBV28
TGTGCCAGCACTTCATCGGCACAGGGGAGTGAAAAACTGTTTTTT
CASTSSAQGSEKLFF
>TRBJ1-6|NA|NA|TRBV30
TGTGCCTGGAAGCAGGGAGGGGAGGTGAAGTCTCTCCACTTT
CAWKQGGEVKSLHF
>TRBJ1-6|few|TRBD1|TRBV5-6
TGTGCCAGCAGCTACCGCGACAGGGGTTCACCCCTCCACTTT
CASSYRDRGSPLHF
>TRBJ2-2|NA|NA|TRBV7-2
TGTGCCAGCAGCTCCACCAGGACCGGGGAGCTGTTTTTT
CASSSTRTGELFF
>TRBJ1-4|once|TRBD1|TRBV4-2
TGTGCCAGCAGCGCGGGACAGGGGGCGGCTAATGAAAAACTGTTTTTT
CASSAGQGAANEKLFF
>TRBJ2-5|NA|NA|TRBV5-1
TGCGCCAGCAGCTTGGGGACAGAGAAAGAGACCCAGTACTTC
CASSLGTEKETQYF
>TRBJ1-2|NA|NA|TRBV6-5
TGTGCCAGCAGTTACGGCCCGATGTATGGCTACACCTTC
CASSYGPMYGYTF
>TRBJ1-1|NA|NA|TRBV27
TGTGCCAGCAGAGACTCAGGGTACGGCACTGAAGCTTTCTTT
CASRDSGYGTEAFF
>TRBJ1-4|NA|TRBD1|TRBV6-6
TGTGCCAGCAGCATGACAGGGGCATTTGAAAAACTGTTTTTT
CASSMTGAFEKLFF
>TRBJ2-3|NA|TRBD2|TRBV6-5
TGTGCCAGCAGTTACGGGCTAGCGGGGGGGGCAGATACGCAGTATTTT
CASSYGLAGGADTQYF
>TRBJ2-2|NA|TRBD2|TRBV9
TGTGCCAGCAGCCCGACTCCGGGACTAGCGGGGGCCTCGAACACCGGGGAGCTGTTTTTT
CASSPTPGLAGASNTGELFF
>TRBJ2-3|NA|TRBD1|TRBV4-2
TGTGCCAGCAGCCAAGATAGGCGACAGGGGGCCCCAGATACGCAGTATTTT
CASSQDRRQGAPDTQYF
>TRBJ1-5|NA|NA|TRBV4-1
TGCGCCAGCAGCCACACAGGGTCTCAGCCCCAGCATTTT
CASSHTGSQPQHF
>TRBJ2-1|NA|NA|TRBV4-2
TGTGCCAGCAGCCAAGAGGGGGCGGGGGCCTACAATGAGCAGTTCTTC
CASSQEGAGAYNEQFF
>TRBJ1-6|few|TRBD1|TRBV9
TGTGCCAGCAGCTCGACAGGGAGCTCACCCCTCCACTTT
CASSSTGSSPLHF
>TRBJ2-1|NA|TRBD1|TRBV9
TGTGCCAGCAGCGCCGGGACAGGGGGCCCCAATGAGCAGTTCTTC
CASSAGTGGPNEQFF
>TRBJ1-1|NA|NA|TRBV18
TGTGCCAGCTCACCAGGGGCAGGGGCGAACACTGAAGCTTTCTTT
CASSPGAGANTEAFF
>TRBJ2-1|NA|NA|TRBV6-6
TGTGCCAGCAGTAAGTCTGAGGAGCAGTTCTTC
CASSKSEEQFF
>TRBJ1-2|NA|NA|TRBV27
TGTGCCAGCAGCTTTATACAGGGTGGGCATGGCTACACCTTC
CASSFIQGGHGYTF
>TRBJ1-2|NA|TRBD1|TRBV27
TGTGCCAGCGGTTGGGGCAGGGGGGACTATGGCTACACCTTC
CASGWGRGDYGYTF
>TRBJ1-5|NA|NA|TRBV10-3
TGTGCCATCAGTGAGTCGTGGGGTTCTTCGGGAATCAATCAGCCCCAGCATTTT
CAISESWGSSGINQPQHF
>TRBJ1-2|NA|NA|TRBV6-5
TGTGCCAGCAGGGGAACCAGGGAGGACTATGGCTACACCTTC
CASRGTREDYGYTF
>TRBJ2-7|NA|TRBD1|TRBV28
TGTGCCAGCACCATCTCCAGCGGGACAGGGGGACTGTACTTC
CASTISSGTGGLYF
>TRBJ2-1|NA|NA|TRBV7-2
TGTGCCAGCAGCTTAGTTAGCCACAATGAGCAGTTCTTC
CASSLVSHNEQFF
>TRBJ1-1|NA|NA|TRBV10-3
TGTGCCATCAGTGAGGAGCGGGGTTGGGAGACTGAAGCTTTCTTT
CAISEERGWETEAFF
>TRBJ1-2|NA|NA|TRBV28
TGTGCCAGCAGTTCGACTACCCGGGTGGAGAGGGGCTACACCTTC
CASSSTTRVERGYTF
>TRBJ1-2|NA|NA|TRBV21-1
TGTGCCAGCAGCCCCACCATACAGGGAGTGAACTATGGCTACACCTTC
CASSPTIQGVNYGYTF
>TRBJ2-2|NA|TRBD1|TRBV27
TGTGCCAGCAGTTCGGGGTGGGGACAGGGGAACACCGGGGAGCTGTTTTTT
CASSSGWGQGNTGELFF
>TRBJ2-5|NA|TRBD2|TRBV19
TGTGCCAGTAGTATTCTAGCGGGGCAAGAGACCCAGTACTTC
CASSILAGQETQYF
>TRBJ1-1|NA|TRBD1|TRBV4-3
TGCGCCAGCAGCCACCGAACCTTCTTGGGGACAGGGTCGAACACTGAAGCTTTCTTT
CASSHRTFLGTGSNTEAFF
>TRBJ2-1|NA|NA|TRBV19
TGTGCCAGTAGTATAGCCGCAGGGGAAACCTACAATGAGCAGTTCTTC
CASSIAAGETYNEQFF
>TRBJ1-6|once|TRBD1|TRBV9
TGTGCCAGCAGCGTAACAGGGGGCAGTTCACCCCTCCACTTT
CASSVTGGSSPLHF
>TRBJ2-2|NA|TRBD1|TRBV19
TGTGCCAGTAGTATAGAGACCGGGACAGGGGCTCCCGGGGAGCTGTTTTTT
CASSIETGTGAPGELFF
>TRBJ2-7|NA|TRBD1|TRBV13
TGTGCCAGCCGCTCGGGACAGGGGTCCTACGAGCAGTACTTC
CASRSGQGSYEQYF
>TRBJ2-2|NA|NA|TRBV7-3
TGTGCCAGCAGCTTAAGTAGTCTCGGGGAGCTGTTTTTT
CASSLSSLGELFF
>TRBJ1-2|NA|NA|TRBV28
TGTGCCAGCAGTTCCGCCCTGGGGGCGGCGGATGGCTACACCTTC
CASSSALGAADGYTF
>TRBJ2-4|NA|NA|TRBV11-3
TGTGCCAGCAGCTTGGATCGGGACATTCAGTACTTC
CASSLDRDIQYF
>TRBJ2-7|NA|TRBD1|TRBV6-5
TGTGCCAGCAGGACAGGGGCCCAATCTTCCTACGAGCAGTACTTC
CASRTGAQSSYEQYF
>TRBJ2-2|NA|NA|TRBV7-3
TGTGCCAGCGGGGGCCCCGGGACCCCGAACACCGGGGAGCTGTTTTTT
CASGGPGTPNTGELFF
>TRBJ1-3|once|NA|TRBV28
TGTGCCAGCAGGTACAGGGGAAACACCATATATTTT
CASRYRGNTIYF
>TRBJ2-7|NA|NA|TRBV9
TGTGCCAGCAGCGTAGATCCGGGGAACTACGAGCAGTACTTC
CASSVDPGNYEQYF
>TRBJ2-7|NA|TRBD1|TRBV28
TGTGCCAGCAGCCCACCGGGACAGGCCTCCTACGAGCAGTACTTC
CASSPPGQASYEQYF
>TRBJ1-2|NA|NA|TRBV5-1
TGCGCCAGCAGCTGGGGAACAGGGACCTATGGCTACACCTTC
CASSWGTGTYGYTF
>TRBJ2-5|NA|NA|TRBV7-9
TGTGCCAGCAGCTTAGTCGAGTCACCCCAAGAGACCCAGTACTTC
CASSLVESPQETQYF
>TRBJ1-6|NA|NA|TRBV28
TGTGCCAGCAGTTCCCCCGTTCCTCATTCACCCCTCCACTTT
CASSSPVPHSPLHF
>TRBJ2-7|NA|TRBD1|TRBV7-3
TGTGCCAGCAGCTTACGAGGGACAGCTCTCCTGGACGAGCAGTACTTC
CASSLRGTALLDEQYF
>TRBJ1-4|NA|NA|TRBV19
TGTGCCAGTAGTGTGGACAGCCTCGCAACTAATGAAAAACTGTTTTTT
CASSVDSLATNEKLFF
>TRBJ2-2|NA|TRBD1|TRBV13
TGTGCCAGCAGCAAATACGGGACAGGACCGAACACCGGGGAGCTGTTTTTT
CASSKYGTGPNTGELFF